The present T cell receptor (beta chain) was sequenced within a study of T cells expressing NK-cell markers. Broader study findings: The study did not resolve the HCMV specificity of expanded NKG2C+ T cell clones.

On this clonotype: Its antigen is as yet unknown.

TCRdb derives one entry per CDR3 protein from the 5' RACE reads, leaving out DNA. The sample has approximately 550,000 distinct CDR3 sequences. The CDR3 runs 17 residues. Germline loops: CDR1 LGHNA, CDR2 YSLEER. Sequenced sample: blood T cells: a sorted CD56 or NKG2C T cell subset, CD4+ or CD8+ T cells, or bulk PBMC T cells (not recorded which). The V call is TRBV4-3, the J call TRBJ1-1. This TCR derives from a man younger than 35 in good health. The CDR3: CASSQVVGTPKTTEAFF.